Each of the 30 T cell receptor beta chains below was sequenced from the same sample in a study of T cells in Graves' hyperthyroidism and ophthalmopathy. Regions amplified from RNA transcripts were the TCR beta CDR3 regions. Carried out on the TCR CDR3, a first-round RT-PCR used the HTBI primer set. TCRdb analysed the multiplex PCR reads with MiXCR anew, one entry per CDR3 protein. The sample shows some 560,000 distinct CDR3 sequences, 12% to 15% of them seen only once. Sequenced sample: blood. These receptors all stem from a woman in her 40s with Graves' hyperthyroidism.

This clonotype was detected a few times. This chain links TRBV19 with TRBJ2-7; the D gene is possibly TRBD1 (5 bases). CDR1 and CDR2 from the germline V gene are LNHDA and SQIVND (reference sequence). V lost 6 bases to trimming and J lost 5 bases, with 14 bases between them. The CDR3 has 13 residues. The chain's CDR3 is CASRTTASHEQYF. The CDR3, as DNA: TGTGCCAGTAGAACGACAGCTTCCCACGAGCAGTACTTC.

V gene TRBV6-4 combines with J gene TRBJ2-3; TRBD2 aligns across 11 bases. The germline gives CDR1 MRHNA, CDR2 SNTAGT. CDR3 length equals 17 residues. V was clipped by 3 bases and J by 3 bases; unmatched bases: 8. The CDR3 DNA reads as TGTGCCAGCAGTGAGGGTCTAGCGGGAGGAGGAACAGATACGCAGTATTTT. This encodes CASSEGLAGGGTDTQYF.

This clonotype was counted ten times or more. This chain joins TRBV12-3 or TRBV12-4 and TRBJ1-1, with a weak D call TRBD1 (6 bases). The CDR3 sequence is 13 residues long. V was trimmed by 6 bases and J by 4 bases, leaving 12 bases between them. CDR3 coding DNA: TGTGCCAGCAGGTTTACAGGGTTCACTGAAGCTTTCTTT. Its translation is CASRFTGFTEAFF.

V gene TRBV7-6 combines with J gene TRBJ1-5; no definite D call. The V gene lost 0 bases and the J gene lost 0 bases, with 9 bases spanning the gap. This CDR3 spans 16 amino acids. Germline V gives CDR1 SGHVS, CDR2 FNYEAQ. CDR3: CASSLAPGFSNQPQHF. The CDR3 DNA follows: TGTGCCAGCAGCTTAGCGCCAGGATTTAGCAATCAGCCCCAGCATTTT.

Turning to this clonotype: An end of the junction differs from the germline gene, which may be a read error. V gene TRBV20-1 combines with J gene TRBJ1-5; TRBD1 aligns across 7 bases. CDR3 size: 14 residues. Germline CDR1 reads DFQATT; CDR2 reads SNEGSKA (reference sequence). The CDR3, as DNA: TGCAGTGCCAGAGACAGGGAGAGGAGGCAGCCCCAGCATTTT. Translation: CSARDRERRQPQHF.

This clonotype was seen a handful of times. The rearrangement uses TRBV6-2 or TRBV6-3 and TRBJ2-7; TRBD1 matches at 12 bases. V lost 6 bases and J lost 2; bases outside the gene matches: 5. CDR1 and CDR2 from the germline V gene are MNHEY and SVGEGT. The CDR3 sequence is 15 residues long. The CDR3, as DNA: TGTGCCAGCAGGTGGGGGACAGGGGGCCCCTACGAGCAGTACTTC. It translates to CASRWGTGGPYEQYF.

This rearrangement joins TRBV10-3 to TRBJ1-1, with TRBD1 identical over 9 bases. Losses at the gene ends were 7 bases for V and 5 bases for J; bases not matched to a gene: 11. CDR1 and CDR2 from the germline V gene are ENHRY and SYGVKD. The CDR3 runs 15 residues. In nucleotides, the CDR3 is TGTGCCATCATGCGCCGGGACAGGGAAGGTACTGAAGCTTTCTTT. It codes for CAIMRRDREGTEAFF.

This clonotype was seen more than once but under ten times. A much larger clone lies one base from this, so it may be a read error. The genes are TRBV20-1 and TRBJ2-7, with 9 nucleotides matching TRBD2. V trimming: 1 base; J trimming: 3 bases; junction bases outside the gene matches: 7. Per the germline V gene, CDR1 is DFQATT and CDR2 is SNEGSKA (reference sequence). CDR3 length: 15 amino acids. CDR3 coding DNA: TGCAGTGCTAGAGCCGCAGCGGGAGGAAACTACGAGCAGTACTTC. Its translation is CSARAAAGGNYEQYF.

This clonotype has at least ten counts. The rearrangement uses TRBV6-1 and TRBJ2-7; 12 bases are a match to TRBD2. In germline, CDR1 is MNHNS, CDR2 SASEGT. This CDR3 has 15 amino acids. The V gene end was trimmed by 3 bases and the J gene end by 3 bases; junction bases not matched to a gene: 3. The DNA for the CDR3 is TGTGCCAGCAGTGATGGACTAGCGGGAAACTACGAGCAGTACTTC. Amino acids: CASSDGLAGNYEQYF.

This clonotype was seen many times. The chain links TRBV2 to TRBJ2-7; TRBD2 aligns across 8 bases. The ends lost 3 bases at V and 3 bases at J; junction bases unmatched: 4. The CDR3 extends over 14 amino acids. The germline gives CDR1 SNHLY, CDR2 FYNNEI. The CDR3 loop is CASSESSGFYEQYF. The CDR3 region has the DNA TGTGCCAGCAGTGAGTCTAGCGGGTTCTACGAGCAGTACTTC.

This clonotype was detected many times. The chain employs TRBV5-1 and TRBJ2-3; a possible D gene is TRBD2 (6 bases). The CDR3 has 14 residues. Germline V gives CDR1 SGHRS, CDR2 YFSETQ. With 0 bases removed from V and 4 bases from J, the gap between germline ends came to 9 bases. CDR3 nucleotides: TGCGCCAGCAGCTTGGACGGGAGCCCAGATACGCAGTATTTT. It codes for CASSLDGSPDTQYF.

The rearrangement joins TRBV15 to TRBJ1-3; D gene unclear. In germline, CDR1 is LNHNV, CDR2 YYDKDF (reference sequence). This CDR3 region has 12 residues. Trimming left V 5 bases short and J 2 bases short, with 4 bases between. DNA for the CDR3: TGTGCCACCAGCCTCCCTGGAAACACCATATATTTT. This gives the protein CATSLPGNTIYF.

Concerning this clonotype itself: This clone may be a read error of a much larger clone one base away. The chain is built from TRBV2 and TRBJ2-7, with a tentative D call TRBD2 (5 bases). The CDR3 is made up of 15 amino acids. From germline, CDR1 is SNHLY and CDR2 FYNNEI. CDR3 in amino acids: CASSEGERYSYERYF. Here the CDR3 DNA reads TGTGCCAGCAGTGAAGGGGAGCGATACTCCTACGAGCGGTACTTC.

This clonotype was counted only a few times. A read error may be the cause here, since a much bigger clone is one base away. The chain employs TRBV5-1 and TRBJ2-3; 10 bases line up with TRBD1. Germline-derived CDR1 and CDR2 are SGHRS and YFSETQ. Losses at the gene ends were 4 bases for V and 4 bases for J; bases not matched to a gene: 6. This CDR3 comprises 15 residues. CDR3 coding DNA: TGCGCCAGCAGCCGGGACAGGGGAGACGCAGATACGCAGTATTTT. Amino acid sequence: CASSRDRGDADTQYF.

There are a few counts of this clonotype. V gene TRBV6-1 combines with J gene TRBJ2-1, with TRBD1 matching 8 bases. The CDR3 extends over 15 amino acids. J lost 7 bases, V lost 5 bases, and 10 bases had no gene match. Germline CDR1 MNHNS, CDR2 SASEGT. CDR3 protein: CASSRGQGGGNEQFF. CDR3 DNA: TGTGCCAGCAGTCGCGGACAGGGTGGGGGGAATGAGCAGTTCTTC.

This clonotype came up a few times. The chain carries TRBV20-1 and TRBJ2-7; D is perhaps TRBD1 or TRBD2 (5 bases each). Looked up from germline, CDR1 is DFQATT and CDR2 is SNEGSKA (reference sequence). V was trimmed by 3 bases and J by 5 bases, leaving 17 bases between them. The CDR3 runs to 14 residues. The CDR3 sequence: CSASRPPRGDEQYF. The DNA for the CDR3 is TGCAGTGCTAGTAGACCGCCGCGAGGGGACGAGCAGTACTTC.

This clonotype was observed many times. V and J are TRBV7-2 and TRBJ1-3; TRBD1 aligns across 7 bases. Losses at the gene ends were 5 bases for V and 2 bases for J; bases not matched to a gene: 6. The CDR3 is 15 residues long. The germline CDR1 and CDR2 sequences are SGHTA and FQGNSA. The CDR3 spells CASSLRGATGNTIYF. CDR3 DNA: TGTGCCAGCAGCCTCAGGGGGGCCACTGGAAACACCATATATTTT. Together with reference TRBV7-2 and TRBJ1-3, the CDR3 gives the full variable domain: GAGVSQSPSNKVTEKGKDVELRCDPISGHTALYWYRQSLGQGLEFLIYFQGNSAPDKSGLPSDRFSAERTGGSVSTLTIQRTQQEDSAVYLCASSLRGATGNTIYFGEGSWLTVV.

The rearrangement links TRBV10-3 to TRBJ2-6; D unclear. This CDR3 is built from 16 residues. Deletions cut 2 bases from V and 1 base from J, with 9 bases between. The germline gives CDR1 ENHRY, CDR2 SYGVKD. CDR3: CAISEIWGSGANVLTF. CDR3 DNA sequence: TGTGCCATCAGTGAGATATGGGGATCTGGGGCCAACGTCCTGACTTTC.

A few counts support this clonotype. The rearrangement uses TRBV7-6 and TRBJ2-1; tentative D call: TRBD2 (6 bases). Germline V CDR1 and CDR2: SGHVS, FNYEAQ. The CDR3 consists of 13 residues. V lost 2 bases and J lost 9, with 11 bases in between. As DNA, the CDR3 is TGTGCCAGCAGCTTAACTCGGCGGGGTGAGCAGTTCTTC. Its translation: CASSLTRRGEQFF.

V usage is TRBV9 and J usage is TRBJ1-2; possibly TRBD1 for D (5 bases). Germline V gene data show CDR1 as SGDLS and CDR2 as YYNGEE. The CDR3 loop spans 17 amino acids. V gave up 4 bases and J gave up 4 bases, with 23 bases separating them. CDR3 sequence: CASSPLGEVRRSYGYTF. In DNA, the CDR3 is TGTGCCAGCAGCCCCCTAGGGGAGGTCAGGAGGAGCTATGGCTACACCTTC. Supplemented by reference TRBV9 and TRBJ1-2, the full variable domain reads DSGVTQTPKHLITATGQRVTLRCSPRSGDLSVYWYQQSLDQGLQFLIQYYNGEERAKGNILERFSAQQFPDLHSELNLSSLELGDSALYFCASSPLGEVRRSYGYTFGSGTRLTVV.

This clonotype was found many times. The J gene is TRBJ1-2, the V gene TRBV27; 7 bases agree with TRBD1. Germline V gene lookup returns CDR1 MNHEY and CDR2 SMNVEV (reference sequence). The CDR3 runs 14 residues. J lost 2 bases, V lost 6 bases, and 6 bases had no gene match. The chain's CDR3 is CASSTGARNYGYTF. DNA of the CDR3: TGTGCCAGCAGCACAGGGGCCCGAAACTATGGCTACACCTTC.

This clonotype came up many times. The chain uses TRBV12-3 or TRBV12-4 and TRBJ2-2; D perhaps matches TRBD2 (7 bases). The CDR3 length is 14 residues. The germline V and J ends were trimmed by 3 bases and 7 bases, with 12 bases remaining between them. Written as DNA, the CDR3 is TGTGCCAGCAGTTTGGGCGGGGGCGGCGGGGAGCTGTTTTTT. This codes for CASSLGGGGGELFF.

To note about this clonotype: Given a much more abundant clone one base away, this may be a read error. The rearrangement links TRBV20-1 to TRBJ2-1, with TRBD2 matching over 9 bases. The CDR3 runs 14 residues. The germline V gene encodes CDR1 DFQATT and CDR2 SNEGSKA (reference sequence). The CDR3 nucleotides read TGCAGTGCTTCCTTCCGAGCGGGAGGAAATGAGCAGCTCTTC. Translated, it gives CSASFRAGGNEQLF.

This clonotype was observed at least ten times. This CDR3 reads CASSLVMNTEAFF. CDR3 nucleotides: TGTGCCAGCAGCTTAGTCATGAACACTGAAGCTTTCTTT. V usage is TRBV11-3 and J usage is TRBJ1-1, with D unclear. The CDR3 has 13 residues. Per the germline V gene, CDR1 is SGHNT and CDR2 is YENEEA. Between the trimmed V and J ends, which lost 1 base and 0 bases, there was a span of 3 bases.

Only a few counts were recorded for this clonotype. The CDR3 protein is CSASNTDSGNTIYF. The CDR3 region has the DNA TGCAGTGCTAGTAACACGGACTCTGGAAACACCATATATTTT. V and J are TRBV20-1 and TRBJ1-3; D is unresolved. In germline, CDR1 is DFQATT, CDR2 SNEGSKA (reference sequence). The CDR3 has 14 residues. V gave up 3 bases and J gave up 0 bases, with 9 bases separating them.

This clonotype appeared many times. The V gene is TRBV20-1, the J gene TRBJ2-3; possible D gene TRBD2, 6 bases. This CDR3 is 14 amino acids long. The V gene lost 6 bases and the J gene lost 5 bases, with 18 bases spanning the gap. Germline CDR1 and CDR2: DFQATT and SNEGSKA (reference sequence). The CDR3 coding sequence is TGCAGTGCCCCGAGCGGTCTAGCGATAGATACGCAGTATTTT. Its translation is CSAPSGLAIDTQYF.

The chain uses TRBV29-1 and TRBJ1-2; the D is unclear. Germline values: CDR1 SQVTM, CDR2 ANQGSEA. CDR3 size: 14 residues. V lost 5 bases and J lost 2, with 15 bases in between. In DNA form, the CDR3 reads TGCAGCGTTCAAGGTCTCCCTTCCAACTATGGCTACACCTTC. It encodes CSVQGLPSNYGYTF.

This clonotype was counted between two and nine times. The gene calls are TRBV12-3 or TRBV12-4 and TRBJ2-7, with D perhaps matching TRBD1 (5 bases). The CDR3 totals 14 residues. The V and J ends lost 4 bases and 6 bases respectively, with 16 bases between them. The DNA of the CDR3 is TGTGCCAGCAGTTACAGGCAGGGCTCGTCCGAGCAGTACTTC. As protein: CASSYRQGSSEQYF.

The chain carries TRBV20-1 and TRBJ2-1, with TRBD2 identical over 12 bases. The CDR3 totals 16 residues. Germline CDR1 reads DFQATT; CDR2 reads SNEGSKA (reference sequence). With V trimmed by 0 bases and J by 4 bases, 4 bases remained unmatched. This chain's CDR3 is CSARDWLAGGYNEQFF. CDR3 in DNA: TGCAGTGCTAGAGATTGGCTAGCGGGAGGGTACAATGAGCAGTTCTTC.

About this clonotype itself: A much larger clonotype is one base distant, so this may be a read error. This chain joins TRBV15 and TRBJ2-7; TRBD1 matches 10 bases. The germline V gene has CDR1 LNHNV and CDR2 YYDKDF (reference sequence). The CDR3 runs 14 residues. DNA for the CDR3: TGTGTCACCAGCATCCGACAGGGGGCTGGGGAGCAGTACTTC. It translates to CVTSIRQGAGEQYF.